A single sample gave rise to the 6 T cell receptor beta chains below, sequenced in a study of a mutant IDH1 vaccine in newly diagnosed glioma. Assay used: immunoSEQ multiplex PCR; TCRdb lists only in-frame clones, some missing. The sample shows 35,000 to 45,000 clones, roughly 76% of them seen only once. Time point defined: week 5, during vaccination. The study gave 300 ug of mutant IDH1 20-mer peptide per vaccine dose, with topical imiquimod. These receptors' antigens are unknown. The specimen was PBMCs, collected from a glioma patient whose treatment included an IDH1 peptide vaccine. Receptor source: a man over 45 with glioma.

The genes are TRBV9 and TRBJ1-4, with D perhaps TRBD1 (5 bases). From germline, CDR1 is SGDLS and CDR2 YYNGEE. The V and J ends lost 0 bases and 14 bases respectively, with 14 bases between them. This CDR3 contains 13 residues. The CDR3 bases are TGTGCCAGCAGCGTAGAGGGTGCAGGGCCTCTGTTTTTT. Amino acids: CASSVEGAGPLFF.

The gene calls are TRBV27 and TRBJ1-4, with D possibly being TRBD1 (6 bases). V lost 0 bases, J lost 8 bases, and 13 bases lay in between. The CDR3 contains 15 residues. Per germline, CDR1 MNHEY and CDR2 SMNVEV (reference sequence). CDR3 DNA: TGTGCCAGCAGTTTATCGTGGGGGGCCAACGAAAAACTGTTTTTT. Translating it yields CASSLSWGANEKLFF.

This clone was observed a single time. The chain joins TRBV11-3 to TRBJ2-7; D may be TRBD1 (6 bases). CDR3 size: 15 residues. V shed 3 bases and J shed 3 bases, with 15 bases lying between them. Germline values: CDR1 SGHNT, CDR2 YENEEA. Here the CDR3 reads CASSFTRKGDYEQYF. CDR3 bases: TGTGCCAGCAGCTTCACAAGAAAGGGGGACTACGAGCAGTACTTC.

This chain links TRBV6-1 with TRBJ2-7; 11 bases are a match to TRBD1. J was trimmed by 2 bases and V by 4 bases; bases with no gene match: 4. There are 15 residues in the CDR3. In germline, CDR1 is MNHNS, CDR2 SASEGT. As DNA, the CDR3 is TGTGCCAGCAGTGGTTTGGGACAGGGGGCCTACGAGCAGTACTTC. It is translated as CASSGLGQGAYEQYF.

The chain employs TRBV9 and TRBJ1-1, with D perhaps TRBD1 (5 bases). The CDR3 is made up of 15 amino acids. Trimming stripped 4 bases from V and 1 base from J, with 14 bases between. CDR1 and CDR2 from the germline V gene are SGDLS and YYNGEE. CDR3: CASSSSGGTNTEAFF. CDR3 bases: TGTGCCAGCAGCTCCAGCGGGGGGACGAACACTGAAGCTTTCTTT.

This sequence joins TRBV27 and TRBJ2-3; possibly TRBD1 for D (5 bases). The CDR3 loop spans 13 amino acids. V was shortened by 2 bases and J by 3 bases, with 6 bases between the two germline ends. The germline V gene encodes CDR1 MNHEY and CDR2 SMNVEV (reference sequence). The CDR3 DNA sequence: TGTGCCAGCAGTTTAGCAGGGACAGATACGCAGTATTTT. Translation gives CASSLAGTDTQYF.